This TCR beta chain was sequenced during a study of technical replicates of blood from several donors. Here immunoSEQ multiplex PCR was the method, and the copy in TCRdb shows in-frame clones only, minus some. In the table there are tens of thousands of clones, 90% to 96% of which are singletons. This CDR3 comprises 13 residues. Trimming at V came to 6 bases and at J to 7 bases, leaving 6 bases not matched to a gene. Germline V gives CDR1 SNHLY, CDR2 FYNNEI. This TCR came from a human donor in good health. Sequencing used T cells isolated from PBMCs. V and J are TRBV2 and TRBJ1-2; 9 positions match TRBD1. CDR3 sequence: CASRPGQGFGYTF. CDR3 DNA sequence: TGTGCCAGCAGACCGGGACAGGGATTTGGCTACACCTTC.